This paragraph reports one T cell receptor beta chain. Its antigen is not known. This sample is part of a study of cytomegalovirus exposure and HLA in healthy donors. Both 60 Vbeta primers and 13 Jbeta primers went into the PCR. Libraries were prepared by immunoSEQ multiplex PCR; TCRdb keeps only in-frame clonotypes and omits some of them. Of about 160,000 clones listed, roughly 80% are singletons. Notes on the study in general: In vitro testing confirmed a few CMV-associated chains as specific for CMV antigens.

Germline assignment: CDR1 SGHVS and CDR2 FQNEAQ. The CDR3 spans 17 residues. V gave up 0 bases and J gave up 5 bases; unmatched junction bases: 9. The sequence derives from a male donor in good health and CMV-seronegative. This sequence joins TRBV7-8 and TRBJ2-3; 9 bases line up with TRBD2. The sequencing sample was made of PBMCs. The CDR3 region is CASSLAVGLAPVDTQYF. CDR3 in DNA: TGTGCCAGCAGCTTAGCCGTGGGACTAGCTCCCGTAGATACGCAGTATTTT.